Given below is one T cell receptor delta chain in context. Its specificity is unknown. A far larger clone lies a single base away; this is likely a read error. The same CDR3 is also encoded by other DNA sequences in this sample. The sample belongs to a study of delta chains in infants with herpesvirus infections. Study at large: Ugandan infants were followed prospectively from birth through primary CMV infection. Infants infected with CMV after birth were searched for public fetal Vdelta1/Vgamma8 clonotype. Study results and caveats: The public clonotype appeared only at the first post-infection time point.

Trimming took 0 bases from V and 6 from J; bases not matched to a gene: 16. This CDR3 is built from 20 residues. CDR1 TSWWSYY and CDR2 QGS come from the germline V gene. TCR cDNA was made from PBMC RNA with gamma- and delta-chain-specific primers. TCRdb processed the RT-PCR reads again with the CATT caller. The repertoire holds about 880 delta-chain clones, with about 35% as singletons. The V gene is TRDV1, the J gene TRDJ2; 10 bases align to TRDD3. The specimen was peripheral blood, collected at time point 2 of longitudinal follow-up. This clonotype was obtained from a human donor who was a Ugandan infant, either HIV-exposed or HIV-unexposed (not recorded which). CDR3 residues: CALGELPPYWGIVGPAQLFF. CDR3 sequence (DNA): TGTGCTCTTGGGGAACTGCCTCCCTACTGGGGGATCGTAGGGCCAGCACAACTCTTCTTT.